A selection of T cell receptor beta chains follows, all from one sample in a study of response to subunit inactivated influenza vaccine. TCRdb ran MiXCR on the RT-PCR reads and lists one entry per CDR3 protein. The table lists approximately 680,000 distinct CDR3 sequences, approximately 14% of them singletons. This sample comprised PBMCs from blood, obtained about 13 days after vaccination. The receptors shown here come from a man aged 50 to 59 who received an inactivated influenza vaccine. The CDR3 runs from the conserved cysteine through the conserved F or W. A D gene is named only where the DNA matches it firmly. Size is omitted from some rows. Given values are once, few, many or a class for expanded clones.

.	TRBJ1-6	TRBV5-4	few	TGTGCCAGCAGCCCGAGGTGGGGTTCACCCCTCCACTTT	CASSPRWGSPLHF
.	TRBJ2-2	TRBV25-1	few	TGTGCCAGCGTCCGAGGGGGGGGCACCGGGGAGCTGTTTTTT	CASVRGGGTGELFF
TRBD2	TRBJ2-3	TRBV4-3	.	TGCGCCAGCAGCCAAGTAGCGGGGGCGCCGGATACGCAGTATTTT	CASSQVAGAPDTQYF
.	TRBJ2-7	TRBV28	many	TGTGCCAGCCAAGAGGAAAAGGACGAGCAGTACTTC	CASQEEKDEQYF
.	TRBJ1-6	TRBV2	.	TGTGCCAGCAGTGAAAGAGCAGGGAGGTATAATTCACCCCTCCACTTT	CASSERAGRYNSPLHF
.	TRBJ2-3	TRBV28	few	TGTGCCAGCAGTTTCCCCCTAGCAGGGCTCAAAGATACGCAGTATTTT	CASSFPLAGLKDTQYF
.	TRBJ2-1	TRBV25-1	.	TGTGCCAGCAGTGAATGGTACGGCCCGGACAATGAGCAGTTCTTC	CASSEWYGPDNEQFF
TRBD2	TRBJ2-3	TRBV7-2	few	TGTGCCAGCAGGAGAGCGGGGGGGCCGGGCACAGATACGCAGTATTTT	CASRRAGGPGTDTQYF
TRBD1	TRBJ2-2	TRBV28	few	TGTGCCAGCAGTGCGGACAGGGCGGGAACCGGGGAGCTGTTTTTT	CASSADRAGTGELFF
.	TRBJ1-2	TRBV19	.	TGTGCCAGTAGTATAGGTGCAGGGAGGTATGGCTACACCTTC	CASSIGAGRYGYTF
.	TRBJ2-3	TRBV20-1	.	TGCAGTGCAATTCCGGGACATCGAAACGCAGATACGCAGTATTTT	CSAIPGHRNADTQYF
TRBD1	TRBJ2-3	TRBV19	few	TGTGCCAGTAGTATGCTCGGGACAGGGGCTGTAGATACGCAGTATTTT	CASSMLGTGAVDTQYF
.	TRBJ2-7	TRBV11-2	few	TGTGCCAGCAGCTTAAATATAGCGGTTTTCGAGCAGTACTTC	CASSLNIAVFEQYF
.	TRBJ2-3	TRBV4-2	few	TGTGCCAGCAGCCAACTCAAAACAACCGGGACGCAGCACGCAGATACGCAGTATTTT	CASSQLKTTGTQHADTQYF
.	TRBJ1-6	TRBV10-3	few	TGTGCCATCACTAAGGATTTAGGTTCACCCCTCCACTTT	CAITKDLGSPLHF
.	TRBJ1-4	TRBV29-1	.	TGCAGCGTTGAAGTTTGGGATCGAGGGATACGGTTTTTT	CSVEVWDRGIRFF
.	TRBJ2-5	TRBV7-7	.	TGTGCTAGCGGGCAGGGGGCACAAGAGACCCAGTACTTC	CASGQGAQETQYF
.	TRBJ2-5	TRBV4-1	many	TGCGCCAGCAGCCATGGTTCGGGAGAGACCCAGTACTTC	CASSHGSGETQYF
.	TRBJ2-5	TRBV6-5	few	TGTGCCAGCAGTTACCAGGTGGGCCGGGAGGAGACCCAGTACTTC	CASSYQVGREETQYF
.	TRBJ1-5	TRBV6-2/TRBV6-3	.	TGTGCCAGCAGCGGTCACCAGGAGATCAATCAGCCCCAGCATTTT	CASSGHQEINQPQHF
.	TRBJ2-5	TRBV9	.	TGTGCCAGCAGCGCCTTCCGGGGGCTCGGTGAGACCCAGTACTTC	CASSAFRGLGETQYF
TRBD1	TRBJ2-5	TRBV20-1	.	TGCAGTGTCACTTTTTCCACAGGGGGTCGAGAGACCCAGTACTTC	CSVTFSTGGRETQYF
.	TRBJ2-2	TRBV9	.	TGTGCCAGCAGCGTCAGACCCCTCGGGGAGCTGTTTTTT	CASSVRPLGELFF
.	TRBJ2-4	TRBV20-1	few	TGCAGTGCTAGAGGTGGGCACATTCAGTACTTC	CSARGGHIQYF
TRBD2	TRBJ2-3	TRBV5-4	.	TGTGCCAGCAGCTTGAGGGGACTAGCGGATCCTAGCACAGATACGCAGTATTTT	CASSLRGLADPSTDTQYF
.	TRBJ2-1	TRBV27	.	TGTGCCAGCAGTCCAACTGAGGACAATGAGCAGTTCTTC	CASSPTEDNEQFF
.	TRBJ2-5	TRBV18	many	TGTGCCAGCAGTCCTCCTGGGGAGACCCAGTACTTC	CASSPPGETQYF